This TCR beta chain stems from a study of shared clonotypes between healthy human individuals. Profiled with immunoSEQ multiplex PCR; TCRdb holds only in-frame clones, not every one. There are about 490,000 clones in the sample; 70% to 80% occur only once, and 10% to 15% lies in the top ten. With regard to this clone: No antigen is known for it.

General study points: Only blood was sampled, and tissue TCR repertoires likely differ from blood ones.

The CDR3 consists of 16 residues. V lost 2 bases and J lost 2; bases outside the gene matches: 6. The germline V gene encodes CDR1 SNHLY and CDR2 FYNNEI. The chain uses TRBV2 and TRBJ2-7; 10 bases map to TRBD1. Sequencing was done on a sample of PBMCs. The TCR was taken from a woman between 40 and 50 years old in good health. Some clones in this sample may be carry-over from other donors' samples. The CDR3 nucleotides read TGTGCCAGCAGTGAAAGACAGGGGGCTATCACCTACGAGCAGTACTTC. It yields the protein CASSERQGAITYEQYF.